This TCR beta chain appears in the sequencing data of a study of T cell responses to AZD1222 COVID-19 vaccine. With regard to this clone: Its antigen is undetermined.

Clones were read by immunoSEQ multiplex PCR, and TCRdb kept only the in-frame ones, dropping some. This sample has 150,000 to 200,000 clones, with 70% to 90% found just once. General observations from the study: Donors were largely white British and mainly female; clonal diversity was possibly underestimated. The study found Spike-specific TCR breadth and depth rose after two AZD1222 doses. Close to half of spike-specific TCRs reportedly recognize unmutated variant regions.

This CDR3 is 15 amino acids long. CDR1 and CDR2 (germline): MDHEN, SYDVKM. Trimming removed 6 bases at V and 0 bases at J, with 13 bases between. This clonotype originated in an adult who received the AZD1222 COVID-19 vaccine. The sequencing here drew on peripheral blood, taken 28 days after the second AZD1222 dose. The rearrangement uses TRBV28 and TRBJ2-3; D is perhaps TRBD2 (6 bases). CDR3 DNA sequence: TGTGCCAGCAGCGACTTAGCGGACAGCACAGATACGCAGTATTTT. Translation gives CASSDLADSTDTQYF.